What follows are 13 T cell receptor beta chains derived from one specimen sequenced in a study of blood T cell repertoires in COVID-19. Profiling relied on immunoSEQ multiplex PCR, and the TCRdb table lists in-frame clones only, not all of them. The sample has nearly 200,000 clones; 84% are singletons. The specimen sequenced was peripheral blood. The receptors were gathered from a human donor in a cohort sampled during active COVID-19.

The genes are TRBV6-1 and TRBJ1-2; possible D gene TRBD1, 5 bases. The CDR3 covers 14 residues. Germline CDR1 reads MNHNS; CDR2 reads SASEGT. V gave up 3 bases and J gave up 3 bases, with 11 bases separating them. CDR3 DNA: TGTGCCAGCAGTGACGTCGGGGGGGACTATGGCTACACCTTC. It yields the protein CASSDVGGDYGYTF.

This clone was recorded once. Its ends do not fully match the called genes, so a read error is possible. The J gene is TRBJ2-5, the V gene TRBV7-7; 8 nucleotides align to TRBD2. CDR3 length: 14 amino acids. In germline, CDR1 is SSHAT, CDR2 FNYEAQ (reference sequence). CDR3 in DNA: TGTGCTAGCAGTTTTGCGGGGGGTGAAGAGACCCAGTACTTC. The encoded protein is CASSFAGGEETQYF.

This clone has only one observation. This chain links TRBV7-6 with TRBJ2-5; 9 bases map to TRBD1. Germline V gene data show CDR1 as SGHVS and CDR2 as FNYEAQ. The V and J ends lost 1 base and 3 bases, in that order; junction bases with no gene match: 0. The CDR3 consists of 14 residues. The CDR3 here is CASSLGTGEETQYF. CDR3 DNA sequence: TGTGCCAGCAGCTTAGGGACAGGGGAAGAGACCCAGTACTTC.

In this sample, this clone turned up a few times. The chain couples TRBV9 to TRBJ2-2; TRBD1 might be the D (6 bases). The CDR3 sequence is 17 residues long. CDR1 SGDLS and CDR2 YYNGEE come from the germline V gene. Deletions cut 2 bases from V and 2 bases from J, with 16 bases between. The CDR3, as DNA: TGTGCCAGCAGCGTCAACCCGACAGGACCCAACACCGGGGAGCTGTTTTTT. Translation: CASSVNPTGPNTGELFF.

The chain joins TRBV5-6 to TRBJ1-5; D gene unclear. Trimming took 0 bases from V and 4 from J, leaving 5 bases between them. The V gene's germline CDR1 is SGHDT and CDR2 YYEEEE. There are 13 residues in the CDR3. CDR3 DNA: TGTGCCAGCAGCTTGGGGAGAAATCAGCCCCAGCATTTT. The encoded protein is CASSLGRNQPQHF.

The rearrangement links TRBV27 to TRBJ2-3; 11 bases are shared with TRBD2. The V segment lost 6 bases and the J segment 4 bases; nucleotides outside the gene matches: 9. In germline, CDR1 is MNHEY, CDR2 SMNVEV (reference sequence). This CDR3 has 16 residues. DNA for the CDR3: TGTGCCAGCAGAGTTAGCGGGAGGGCCAATGCAGATACGCAGTATTTT. It encodes CASRVSGRANADTQYF.

The rearrangement joins TRBV11-2 to TRBJ2-2; TRBD1 is a possible D gene (6 bases). Trimming left V 5 bases short and J 1 base short, with 14 bases between. This CDR3 region has 16 residues. The V gene's germline CDR1 is SGHAT and CDR2 FQNNGV. The CDR3 sequence is CASSKTETGNTGELFF. The CDR3 nucleotides read TGTGCCAGCAGCAAAACCGAGACAGGGAACACCGGGGAGCTGTTTTTT. Based on the CDR3 plus reference TRBV11-2 and TRBJ2-2, the full variable domain is EAGVAQSPRYKIIEKRQSVAFWCNPISGHATLYWYQQILGQGPKLLIQFQNNGVVDDSQLPKDRFSAERLKGVDSTLKIQPAKLEDSAVYLCASSKTETGNTGELFFGEGSRLTVL.

The chain is built from TRBV19 and TRBJ1-1; 10 nucleotides align to TRBD1. V shed 4 bases, J shed 5 bases, and the junction held 7 bases outside the gene matches. Per germline, CDR1 LNHDA and CDR2 SQIVND (reference sequence). CDR3 size: 15 residues. This CDR3 reads CASSNGGQGWTEAFF. CDR3 in DNA: TGTGCCAGTAGTAATGGGGGACAGGGGTGGACTGAAGCTTTCTTT.

V is TRBV7-8 and J is TRBJ1-4; D may be TRBD1 (5 bases). The germline V gene encodes CDR1 SGHVS and CDR2 FQNEAQ. There are 14 residues in the CDR3. Trimming took off 3 bases at V and 4 bases at J, with 9 bases between the two ends. The CDR3 sequence is CASSLTVVNEKLFF. In DNA, the CDR3 is TGTGCCAGCAGCTTGACAGTAGTTAATGAAAAACTGTTTTTT.

J is TRBJ2-1 and V is TRBV19; 10 bases align to TRBD2. CDR1 LNHDA and CDR2 SQIVND come from the germline V gene (reference sequence). The CDR3 has 18 residues. V was pared by 5 bases and J by 0 bases, with 10 bases of the junction left unmatched. The CDR3 DNA follows: TGTGCCAGTAGTCCTCAAGCGGGAGGGCCGAGCTCCTACAATGAGCAGTTCTTC. It specifies CASSPQAGGPSSYNEQFF.

The gene calls are TRBV2 and TRBJ1-2; possibly TRBD1 for D (5 bases). Germline loops: CDR1 SNHLY, CDR2 FYNNEI. The CDR3 is 17 amino acids. The germline V and J ends were trimmed by 6 bases and 2 bases, with 22 bases remaining between them. The CDR3 coding sequence is TGTGCCAGCAGCGCTACGCGGGGATACGACAGAAACTATGGCTACACCTTC. Its translation is CASSATRGYDRNYGYTF. The whole variable domain, filled in from reference TRBV2 and TRBJ1-2, reads EPEVTQTPSHQVTQMGQEVILRCVPISNHLYFYWYRQILGQKVEFLVSFYNNEISEKSEIFDDQFSVERPDGSNFTLKIRSTKLEDSAMYFCASSATRGYDRNYGYTFGSGTRLTVV.

This clone was seen more than once but under ten times. The same CDR3 is also encoded by other DNA sequences in this sample. The chain has TRBV7-9 and TRBJ2-3; 7 bases match TRBD2. Germline CDR1 is SEHNR and CDR2 is FQNEAQ (reference sequence). The V and J ends lost 1 base and 6 bases, in that order; junction bases with no gene match: 4. This CDR3 spans 14 amino acids. CDR3 nucleotide sequence: TGTGCCAGCAGCTTAGACCGAGCGGGGGATACGCAGTATTTT. Its protein is CASSLDRAGDTQYF.

The chain carries TRBV30 and TRBJ1-6, with D tentatively TRBD1 (5 bases). Germline V gene data show CDR1 as GTSNPN and CDR2 as SVGIG (reference sequence). The CDR3 has 16 amino acids. V was trimmed by 2 bases and J by 8 bases, leaving 19 bases between them. Here the CDR3 DNA reads TGTGCCTGGAGTAGGGCCTCTGGACAAGACTATTCACCCCTCCACTTT. It codes for CAWSRASGQDYSPLHF.